This TCR beta chain was found in a study of regulatory T cells in long-lasting Graves disease (dated by TCRdb to the early 2020s). Regarding the research as a whole: Persistent Graves' disease was defined as antithyroid drug treatment for over 5 years with persistently positive TSH receptor autoantibodies. In the clinical cohort, patients with persistent Graves' disease had used antithyroid drugs for an average of roughly 10 years. Peripheral blood TCR sequencing and RNA sequencing compared persistent Graves' disease patients with newly diagnosed Graves' disease patients. The study was conducted in China and was registered as a clinical trial. A total of around 35 samples underwent TCR sequencing, from 13 patients with persistent Graves' disease and some 20 patients with newly diagnosed Graves' disease.

The library was generated by multiplex PCR. Sequencing was performed on an Illumina HiSeq 4000. To build TCR beta libraries, CDR3 regions were amplified by Arm-PCR using iRepertoire HTBI primers. Before sequencing, the PCR products underwent gel purification. In the source study's methods: A total of under 80 TRBV and 14 TRBJ segments were identified across samples and were used for gene usage analysis of CDR3 amino acid clonotypes. Filtered high-quality paired reads were merged into contigs using COPE and FqMerger. BLAST was used to align contigs to the IMGT TRBV, TRBD and TRBJ reference genes, and CDR3 was defined following IMGT. Highly expanded clones were defined as clonotypes with a frequency above 0.1%. Shannon entropy was used to measure repertoire diversity, and the Gini coefficient was used to measure V-J evenness. Public clonotypes were defined as clonotypes shared by more than one individual. The public sequencing data were trimmed at Q25 with fastp and processed into clonotypes with MiXCR by TCRdb, which kept only in-frame beta chains. Here each entry gathers all rows of one CDR3 protein and keeps the most common genes and DNA. TCRdb's processing, not the authors' own work, is the source of the V and J calls. This sample holds over 350,000 distinct CDR3 sequences; around 21% were observed only once. Clones ranked in the top ten supply roughly 20% of the sample.

This clonotype turned up a few times. What this receptor recognizes is not known. Per-base quality was not reported, and no clone a single base away is much larger than it. Taken with the paper, the label for time point translates to: persistent/refractory GD, antithyroid drugs over 5 years with positive TRAb. For both TCR sequencing and RNA sequencing, RNA was extracted from PBMCs using TRIzol. The diagnosis of Graves' disease was made according to American Thyroid Association guidelines. Patients were recruited from an endocrinology department in Xi'an, China. From each patient, roughly 9 milliliters of peripheral blood was collected into an EDTA anticoagulant tube. Ficoll Paque Plus density gradient separation was used to isolate PBMCs, and no further T cell sorting was performed. An Agilent 2100 Bioanalyzer and agarose gel were used to check RNA quality, while a NanoDrop 2000 measured RNA concentration.

Overall study results and their limits: Persistent Graves' disease patients showed lower TCR Shannon entropy and fewer highly expanded clones than newly diagnosed patients, suggesting clonal expansion. The study examined only peripheral blood because the primary lesion, thyroid tissue, could not be accessed. TRBV28, TRBJ1-2 and TRBJ2-5 were preferentially used in persistent disease, while TRBV20-1 and TRBJ2-1 were favored in newly diagnosed disease. As a limitation, the authors acknowledged that the small sample size may reduce accuracy. Persistent patients shared more public clonotypes among themselves (under 3,000) than newly diagnosed patients did (roughly 910). Only the TCR beta chain was sequenced and analyzed.

CDR1 and CDR2 were assigned from the germline V gene as SGHDT and YYEEEE. Inclusive of the bounding cysteine and phenylalanine, the CDR3 is 13 residues long. The read is trimmed to its CDR3 DNA, 39 bases read in frame from base 1. Between the V and J ends, shortened by 0 bases and 9 bases respectively, the junction contains 7 bases. The clonotype was recovered from a female donor with Graves disease. The sequencing here drew on peripheral blood mononuclear cells (PBMCs), taken when the disease was refractory, from a patient treated with antithyroid drugs. The rearrangement combines TRBV5-6 with TRBJ1-6, with no confidently assigned D gene. At the DNA level, the sequence is TGTGCCAGCAGCTTGGAAGAAGCTTCACCCCTCCACTTT. Translated, it gives CASSLEEASPLHF.